A single sample gave rise to the 27 T cell receptor beta chains below, sequenced in a study of T-cell reconstitution after alpha-beta-depleted transplantation in children. Molecular barcoding with unique molecular identifiers was used for the TCRbeta library. From the PCR reads, TCRdb called clonotypes with MiXCR, one entry per CDR3 protein. Of 300,000 or so distinct CDR3 sequences listed, approximately 23% are singletons. The sequenced sample was PBMCs, mostly from graft donor cells, obtained 180 days after TCRalphabeta/CD19-depleted stem cell transplant. The source of these receptors is a male patient under 18 who had a stem cell transplant for acute lymphoblastic leukemia, so the T cells may come from the graft donor.

This clonotype was counted a few times. The rearrangement uses TRBV10-3 and TRBJ2-3; 9 bases line up with TRBD2. This CDR3 contains 16 residues. The ends lost 4 bases at V and 2 bases at J; junction bases unmatched: 7. Per the germline V gene, CDR1 is ENHRY and CDR2 is SYGVKD. The CDR3 DNA is TGTGCCATCAGTGTCCTTGAGCGGGAGGTCACAGATACGCAGTATTTT. This encodes CAISVLEREVTDTQYF.

The chain is built from TRBV4-1 and TRBJ2-1; unclear D gene. The CDR3 contains 14 residues. V lost 7 bases and J 3 bases, leaving 13 bases between the germline ends. CDR1 is MGHRA, CDR2 YSYEKL, per germline. This CDR3 is CASTSAVLYNEQFF. The DNA of the CDR3 is TGCGCCAGCACCTCGGCAGTTCTCTACAATGAGCAGTTCTTC.

The chain uses TRBV20-1 and TRBJ1-1, with D unresolved. The CDR3 is made up of 17 amino acids. The V and J ends lost 3 bases and 1 base respectively, with 21 bases between them. Per germline, CDR1 DFQATT and CDR2 SNEGSKA (reference sequence). DNA for the CDR3: TGCAGTGCTAGTCGGGTGTGGTCTCCGATAGGGAACACTGAAGCTTTCTTT. Amino acid sequence: CSASRVWSPIGNTEAFF.

This clonotype turned up a few times. This chain uses TRBV6-2 or TRBV6-3 with TRBJ1-5; 11 positions agree with TRBD1. Germline lookup yields CDR1 MNHEY and CDR2 SVGEGT. The ends lost 5 bases at V and 12 bases at J; junction bases unmatched: 3. The length of the CDR3 is 12 residues. The chain's CDR3 is CASSPGTGGQHF. DNA of the CDR3: TGTGCCAGCAGTCCCGGGACAGGGGGCCAGCATTTT.

The gene calls are TRBV6-5 and TRBJ1-2; D gene uncertain. From germline, CDR1 is MNHEY and CDR2 SVGAGI. V was trimmed by 2 bases and J by 0 bases, leaving 16 bases between them. The CDR3 has 17 residues. CDR3 in DNA: TGTGCCAGCAGTTACGTCGGTAGGAGCTCAGCTAACTATGGCTACACCTTC. This translates into CASSYVGRSSANYGYTF.

This clonotype was seen more than once but under ten times. V is TRBV7-7 and J is TRBJ2-1; 14 nucleotides match TRBD2. The CDR3 is 18 amino acids. J lost 2 bases, V lost 5 bases, and 8 bases had no gene match. Germline loops: CDR1 SSHAT, CDR2 FNYEAQ (reference sequence). The CDR3 coding sequence is TGTGCCAGCAGCCCCGGGACTAGCGGGAGTGGAACCTACAATGAGCAGTTCTTC. Its translation is CASSPGTSGSGTYNEQFF.

The V gene is TRBV28, the J gene TRBJ2-5; 8 bases are a match to TRBD1. The trim removed 5 bases at V and 4 bases at J, leaving 9 bases unmatched. The germline V gene has CDR1 MDHEN and CDR2 SYDVKM. CDR3 length: 15 amino acids. This chain's CDR3 is CASSPLGTGGETQYF. As DNA, the CDR3 is TGTGCCAGCAGTCCTCTTGGGACAGGTGGAGAGACCCAGTACTTC.

There are a few counts of this clonotype. V usage is TRBV4-1 and J usage is TRBJ2-1; D perhaps matches TRBD2 (6 bases). Germline V gives CDR1 MGHRA, CDR2 YSYEKL. The CDR3 covers 15 residues. Trimming removed 1 base at V and 10 bases at J, with 17 bases between. This CDR3 reads CASSQVGGPREEQFF. The CDR3 DNA sequence: TGCGCCAGCAGCCAAGTTGGAGGGCCAAGGGAAGAGCAGTTCTTC.

Comment on this clonotype: Possible read error: a much larger clone is one base away. The chain joins TRBV5-1 to TRBJ2-4; D is possibly TRBD1 or TRBD2 (5 bases each). The CDR3 loop spans 15 amino acids. Germline lookup yields CDR1 SGHRS and CDR2 YFSETQ. The CDR3 protein is CASRLGRLAKNIQYF. CDR3 DNA sequence: TGCGCCAGCAGATTGGGACGCCTAGCCAAAAACATTCAGTACTTC.

A few counts support this clonotype. The chain employs TRBV2 and TRBJ2-7; D possibly corresponds to TRBD2 (5 bases). V was trimmed by 6 bases and J by 3 bases, leaving 9 bases between them. The germline V gene encodes CDR1 SNHLY and CDR2 FYNNEI. The CDR3 is 12 amino acids. CDR3 loop: CASSGIIYEQYF. CDR3 nucleotides: TGTGCCAGCAGCGGGATTATCTACGAGCAGTACTTC. Complete variable domain (other parts from reference TRBV2 and TRBJ2-7): EPEVTQTPSHQVTQMGQEVILRCVPISNHLYFYWYRQILGQKVEFLVSFYNNEISEKSEIFDDQFSVERPDGSNFTLKIRSTKLEDSAMYFCASSGIIYEQYFGPGTRLTVT.

This rearrangement joins TRBV3-1 to TRBJ2-2; 7 bases line up with TRBD2. V gave up 0 bases and J gave up 2 bases; unmatched junction bases: 6. From germline, CDR1 is LGHDT and CDR2 YNNKEL (reference sequence). The CDR3 is made up of 17 amino acids. CDR3 residues: CASSQDVASGNTGELFF. The CDR3 nucleotides read TGTGCCAGCAGCCAAGATGTCGCTAGCGGAAACACCGGGGAGCTGTTTTTT.

J is TRBJ2-3 and V is TRBV11-2, with D uncertain. With 3 bases removed from V and 4 bases from J, the gap between germline ends came to 11 bases. This CDR3 is 14 amino acids long. The germline V gene encodes CDR1 SGHAT and CDR2 FQNNGV. The CDR3 reads CASSFLRQPDTQYF. The DNA of the CDR3 is TGTGCCAGCAGCTTCCTTCGGCAGCCAGATACGCAGTATTTT.

This clonotype was detected a few times. The CDR3 DNA is TGCGCCAGCAGCTTGGACCTCGGATACAATGAGCAGTTCTTC. Its translation: CASSLDLGYNEQFF. The rearrangement joins TRBV5-1 to TRBJ2-1; D unclear. CDR1 is SGHRS and CDR2 is YFSETQ in the germline V gene. Trimming took 0 bases from V and 4 from J, leaving 8 bases between them. This CDR3 has 14 residues.

Details on this clonotype: Its ends do not fully match the called genes, so a read error is possible. The chain uses TRBV4-2 and TRBJ2-3, with unresolved D. The CDR3 contains 16 residues. The germline CDR1 and CDR2 sequences are LGHNA and YNFKEQ. CDR3 residues: CASSQDGSSGTDTQYF. The CDR3 nucleotides read TGCGCCAGCAGCCAAGATGGTAGCTCTGGCACAGATACGCAGTATTTT.

The CDR3: CASSALAVGETQYF. The CDR3 DNA follows: TGCGCCAGCAGCGCACTAGCGGTAGGGGAGACCCAGTACTTC. The chain carries TRBV5-1 and TRBJ2-5; 8 bases line up with TRBD2. The V segment lost 4 bases and the J segment 5 bases; nucleotides outside the gene matches: 7. The germline gives CDR1 SGHRS, CDR2 YFSETQ. The CDR3 is made up of 14 amino acids.

This clonotype was seen a few times. The chain is built from TRBV5-5 and TRBJ1-1; D is unclear. The germline V gene encodes CDR1 SGHKS and CDR2 YYEKEE (reference sequence). V was trimmed by 3 bases and J by 6 bases, leaving 12 bases between them. The CDR3 is made up of 13 amino acids. Written as DNA, the CDR3 is TGTGCCAGCAGCTCGAGGGTGGGGTCTGAAGCTTTCTTT. Protein product: CASSSRVGSEAFF. Full variable domain (outside the CDR3, taken from reference TRBV5-5 and TRBJ1-1): DAGVTQSPTHLIKTRGQQVTLRCSPISGHKSVSWYQQVLGQGPQFIFQYYEKEERGRGNFPDRFSARQFPNYSSELNVNALLLGDSALYLCASSSRVGSEAFFGQGTRLTVV.

This clonotype occurred a few times. The chain carries TRBV6-1 and TRBJ2-1; 7 bases align to TRBD1. With V trimmed by 5 bases and J by 3 bases, 4 bases remained unmatched. CDR1 MNHNS and CDR2 SASEGT come from the germline V gene. This CDR3 has 14 amino acids. The CDR3 DNA is TGTGCCAGCAGTCAGGGGGTTATCTACAATGAGCAGTTCTTC. Translating it yields CASSQGVIYNEQFF.

This rearrangement joins TRBV7-9 to TRBJ2-7; 9 bases are a match to TRBD1. The CDR3 is 15 residues long. Germline CDR1 SEHNR, CDR2 FQNEAQ (reference sequence). The V segment lost 0 bases and the J segment 4 bases; nucleotides outside the gene matches: 4. CDR3 residues: CASSLAGTGRYEQYF. CDR3 DNA sequence: TGTGCCAGCAGCTTAGCGGGGACAGGGCGGTACGAGCAGTACTTC.

The rearrangement uses TRBV27 and TRBJ2-3; D tentatively fits TRBD1 or TRBD2 (5 bases each). V lost 8 bases and J lost 0, with 15 bases in between. This CDR3 contains 15 residues. Germline lookup yields CDR1 MNHEY and CDR2 SMNVEV (reference sequence). CDR3 sequence: CASAPWDPSTDTQYF. The CDR3 DNA follows: TGTGCCAGCGCCCCCTGGGACCCTAGCACAGATACGCAGTATTTT.

The sample holds a few counts of this clonotype. The chain combines TRBV5-1 with TRBJ2-2, with TRBD2 matching 12 bases. V lost 1 base, J lost 4 bases, and 2 bases stayed unmatched. Germline CDR1 reads SGHRS; CDR2 reads YFSETQ. The length of the CDR3 is 16 residues. CDR3 region: CASSLRTSGTTGELFF. The CDR3 bases are TGCGCCAGCAGCTTGCGGACTAGCGGGACCACCGGGGAGCTGTTTTTT. Full variable domain (remainder filled in from reference TRBV5-1 and TRBJ2-2): KAGVTQTPRYLIKTRGQQVTLSCSPISGHRSVSWYQQTPGQGLQFLFEYFSETQRNKGNFPGRFSGRQFSNSRSEMNVSTLELGDSALYLCASSLRTSGTTGELFFGEGSRLTVL.

This clonotype appeared a few times. V is TRBV5-1 and J is TRBJ2-7; 8 bases map to TRBD2. Germline lookup yields CDR1 SGHRS and CDR2 YFSETQ. The CDR3 runs to 15 residues. V lost 3 bases and J lost 3; bases outside the gene matches: 8. CDR3 amino acids: CASSSAVAGGYEQYF. The CDR3 coding sequence is TGCGCCAGCAGCTCGGCGGTGGCGGGAGGCTACGAGCAGTACTTC.

This clonotype has only a few counts. This chain uses TRBV14 with TRBJ2-2; no clear D gene. Trimming removed 4 bases at V and 2 bases at J, with 8 bases between. This CDR3 has 14 residues. The germline V gene encodes CDR1 SGHDN and CDR2 FVKESK. DNA for the CDR3: TGTGCCAGCAGCCGGGTGACTAACACCGGGGAGCTGTTTTTT. Translating gives CASSRVTNTGELFF.

The V and J genes are TRBV6-2 or TRBV6-3 and TRBJ2-3; 8 bases fit TRBD2. The CDR3 covers 16 residues. The junction had 10 bases not matched to a gene; V was cut back by 4 bases and J by 4 bases. Per germline, CDR1 MNHEY and CDR2 SVGEGT. CDR3 sequence: CASSSLLAGMSDTQYF. DNA of the CDR3: TGTGCCAGCAGTTCGTTATTAGCGGGAATGTCAGATACGCAGTATTTT.

The chain uses TRBV14 and TRBJ2-3; 8 positions agree with TRBD1. Germline values: CDR1 SGHDN, CDR2 FVKESK. The CDR3 spans 15 residues. Germline trimming cut 1 base from V and 5 bases from J; bases unmatched to any gene: 5. CDR3 amino acids: CASSQARGLGDTQYF. In nucleotides, the CDR3 is TGTGCCAGCAGCCAAGCCAGGGGGCTAGGAGATACGCAGTATTTT.

This chain connects TRBV9 to TRBJ2-3; D unclear. V shed 0 bases and J shed 3 bases, with 14 bases lying between them. Germline V gene data show CDR1 as SGDLS and CDR2 as YYNGEE. CDR3 length: 16 amino acids. The CDR3, as DNA: TGTGCCAGCAGCGTAGGGTTAGCAGACATTACAGATACGCAGTATTTT. Translation: CASSVGLADITDTQYF.

This sequence joins TRBV29-1 and TRBJ1-1; D is uncertain. The CDR3 runs to 14 residues. Looked up from germline, CDR1 is SQVTM and CDR2 is ANQGSEA. Written as DNA, the CDR3 is TGCAGTGGAGCTCCGGGGAGGGAGAACACTGAAGCTTTCTTT. Encoded protein: CSGAPGRENTEAFF.

This clonotype was detected a few times. The chain links TRBV6-5 to TRBJ2-5; D is perhaps TRBD2 (7 bases). Between the trimmed V and J ends, which lost 2 bases and 5 bases, there was a span of 21 bases. The V gene's germline CDR1 is MNHEY and CDR2 SVGAGI. CDR3 size: 17 residues. The CDR3 sequence: CASSYLGGQGYQETQYF. In DNA form, the CDR3 reads TGTGCCAGCAGTTACCTCGGGGGGCAGGGGTATCAGGAGACCCAGTACTTC.